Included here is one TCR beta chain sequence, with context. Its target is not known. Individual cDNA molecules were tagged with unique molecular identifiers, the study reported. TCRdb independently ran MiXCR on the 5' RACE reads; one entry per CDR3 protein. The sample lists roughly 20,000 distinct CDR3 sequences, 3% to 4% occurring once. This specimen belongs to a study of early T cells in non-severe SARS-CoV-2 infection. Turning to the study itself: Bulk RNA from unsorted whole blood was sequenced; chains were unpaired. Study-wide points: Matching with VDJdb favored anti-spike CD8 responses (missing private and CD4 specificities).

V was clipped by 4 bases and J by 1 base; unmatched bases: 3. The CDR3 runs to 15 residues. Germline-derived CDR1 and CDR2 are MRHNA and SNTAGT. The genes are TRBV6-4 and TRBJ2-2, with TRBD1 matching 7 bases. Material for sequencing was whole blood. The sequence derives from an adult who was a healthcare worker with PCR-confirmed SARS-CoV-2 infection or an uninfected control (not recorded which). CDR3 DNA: TGTGCCAGCAGTGTTACAGGGGAGAACACCGGGGAGCTGTTTTTT. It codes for CASSVTGENTGELFF.